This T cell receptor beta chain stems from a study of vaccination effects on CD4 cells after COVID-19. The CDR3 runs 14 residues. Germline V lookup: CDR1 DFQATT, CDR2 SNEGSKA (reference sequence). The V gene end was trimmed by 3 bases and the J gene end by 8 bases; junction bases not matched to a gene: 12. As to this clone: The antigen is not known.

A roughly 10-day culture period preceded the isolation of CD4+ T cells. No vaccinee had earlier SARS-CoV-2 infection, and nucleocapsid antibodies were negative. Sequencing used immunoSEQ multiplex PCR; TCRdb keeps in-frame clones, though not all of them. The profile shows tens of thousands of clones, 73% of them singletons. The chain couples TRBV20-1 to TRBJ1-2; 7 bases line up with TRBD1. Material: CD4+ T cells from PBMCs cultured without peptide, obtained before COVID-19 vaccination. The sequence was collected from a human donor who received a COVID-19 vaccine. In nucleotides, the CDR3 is TGCAGTGCTAGTGGGGTGAGGACAGGTGGCGGCTACACCTTC. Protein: CSASGVRTGGGYTF.